This T cell receptor (beta chain) was found in a study of blood T cell repertoires in COVID-19. V lost 1 base and J lost 4, with 23 bases in between. The CDR3 consists of 18 residues. Per the germline V gene, CDR1 is SGHTA and CDR2 is FQGNSA. The method was immunoSEQ multiplex PCR; TCRdb's version includes in-frame clones alone and lacks a portion of them. The sample lists around 400,000 clones; roughly 90% were seen once. The material sequenced was PBMCs or T cells enriched from blood (not recorded which). The receptor comes from a young woman who had been exposed to COVID-19. The rearrangement joins TRBV7-2 to TRBJ2-7; maybe TRBD2 (6 bases). CDR3 in amino acids: CASSLERSRRGVGYEQYF. CDR3 nucleotides: TGTGCCAGCAGCTTAGAAAGGTCTCGGCGGGGAGTCGGTTACGAGCAGTACTTC. The full variable domain, rest sourced from reference TRBV7-2 and TRBJ2-7, is GAGVSQSPSNKVTEKGKDVELRCDPISGHTALYWYRQSLGQGLEFLIYFQGNSAPDKSGLPSDRFSAERTGGSVSTLTIQRTQQEDSAVYLCASSLERSRRGVGYEQYFGPGTRLTVT.